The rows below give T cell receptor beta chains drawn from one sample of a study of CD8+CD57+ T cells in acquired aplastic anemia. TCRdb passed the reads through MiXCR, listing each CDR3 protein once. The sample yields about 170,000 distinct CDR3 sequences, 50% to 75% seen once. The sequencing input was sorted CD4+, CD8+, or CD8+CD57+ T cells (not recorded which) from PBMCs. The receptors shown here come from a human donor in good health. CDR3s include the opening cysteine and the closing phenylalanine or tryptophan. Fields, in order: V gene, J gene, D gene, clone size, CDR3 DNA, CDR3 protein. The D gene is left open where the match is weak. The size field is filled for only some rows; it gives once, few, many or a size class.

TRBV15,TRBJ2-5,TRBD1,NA,TGTGCCACCAGCCACCGGACAGGCCCCGAGACCCAGTACTTC,CATSHRTGPETQYF
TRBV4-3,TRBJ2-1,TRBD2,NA,TGCGCCAGCAGCCAGGGGGTCGAAGCGGGAGGGCCCTACAATGAGCAGTTCTTC,CASSQGVEAGGPYNEQFF
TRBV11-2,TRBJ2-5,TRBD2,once,TGTGCCGGCAGCTTAGATTTCGCGGGAGTGATTCAAGAGACCCAGTACTTC,CAGSLDFAGVIQETQYF
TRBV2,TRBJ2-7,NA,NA,TGTGCCAGCAGTGAATCCGGGGGCCAGGGGTACGAGCAGTACTTC,CASSESGGQGYEQYF
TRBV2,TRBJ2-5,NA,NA,TGTGCCAGCAGTGGGGACGCCCAAGAGACCCAGTACTTC,CASSGDAQETQYF
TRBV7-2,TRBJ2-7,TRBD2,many,TGTGCCAGCATCCCCGGGACTAGCGCGGATTTTTCCTACGAGCAGTACTTC,CASIPGTSADFSYEQYF
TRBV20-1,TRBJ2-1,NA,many,TGCAGTGCTGACCTTAACTTTGACAATGAGCAGTTCTTC,CSADLNFDNEQFF
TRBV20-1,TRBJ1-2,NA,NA,TGCAGTGCTAGTCAGGGTAACTATGGCTACACCTTC,CSASQGNYGYTF
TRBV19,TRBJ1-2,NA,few,TGTGCCAGTAGTACGCACAGCCGTAACTATGGCTACACCTTC,CASSTHSRNYGYTF
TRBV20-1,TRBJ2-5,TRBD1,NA,TGCAGTGCTAGAGAGGACAGGGGGCCCGGGTCGTACAATGAGACCCAGTACTTC,CSAREDRGPGSYNETQYF
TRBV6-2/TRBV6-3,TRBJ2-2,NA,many,TGTGCCAGCACCCTAATTTCCGGGGAGCTGTTTTTT,CASTLISGELFF
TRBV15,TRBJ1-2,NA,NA,TGTGCCACCAGCATGGAGAATGACTATGGCTACACCTTC,CATSMENDYGYTF
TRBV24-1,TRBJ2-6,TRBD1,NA,TGTGCCACCAGTGACCGTCCCGGGACAGGGGACGGGGCCAACGTCCTGACTTTC,CATSDRPGTGDGANVLTF
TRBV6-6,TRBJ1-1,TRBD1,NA,TGTGCCAGCCGCCTGACCGGGACAGGGACAGCTTTCTTT,CASRLTGTGTAFF
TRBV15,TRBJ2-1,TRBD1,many,TGTGCCACCAGCAGACAGGGGGCAGCCGAGCAGTTCTTC,CATSRQGAAEQFF
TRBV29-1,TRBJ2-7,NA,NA,TGCAGCGTTTCCTGGGGAGGCTCCTACGAGCAGTACTTC,CSVSWGGSYEQYF
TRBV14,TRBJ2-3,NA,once,TGTGCCAGCAGCCAAGATCGAGGAGGGATCCCTAGCACAGATACGCAGTATTTT,CASSQDRGGIPSTDTQYF
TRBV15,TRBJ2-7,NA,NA,TGTGCCACCAGCAGAGAGCAGGGGAGCTACGAGCAGTACTTC,CATSREQGSYEQYF
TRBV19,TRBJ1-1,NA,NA,TGTGCCAGTAGTTTCCTTGGCAGGGAGGACACTGAAGCTTTCTTT,CASSFLGREDTEAFF
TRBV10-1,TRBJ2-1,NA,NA,TGCGCCAGCAGTCGGGCAAGTAGTGAGCAGTTCTTC,CASSRASSEQFF
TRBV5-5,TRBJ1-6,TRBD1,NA,TGTGCCAGCAGCTTGGTGACAGGGGGGGCACCCCTCCACTTT,CASSLVTGGAPLHF
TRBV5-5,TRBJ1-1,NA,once,TGCGCCAGCAGCCAAGTGGGGGTTGGTGAAGCTTTCTTT,CASSQVGVGEAFF
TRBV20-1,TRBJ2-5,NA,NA,TGCAGTGCTAGAGGGGGTCTAGCCCAAGAGACCCAGTACTTC,CSARGGLAQETQYF
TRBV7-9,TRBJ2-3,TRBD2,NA,TGTGCCAGCAGCACGACTAGCAGCCGGGCAGATACGCAGTATTTT,CASSTTSSRADTQYF
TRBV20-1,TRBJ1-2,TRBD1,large,TGCAGTGCTAGACCTGAGACAGGGTTTTTC,CSARPETGFF
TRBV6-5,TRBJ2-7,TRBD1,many,TGTGCCAGCAGTTACGCCCCCGGGACAGGCTACGAGCAGTACTTC,CASSYAPGTGYEQYF
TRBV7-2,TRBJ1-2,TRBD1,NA,TGTGCCAGCAGCTCGGGACAGGGGCGCTATGGCTACACCTTC,CASSSGQGRYGYTF
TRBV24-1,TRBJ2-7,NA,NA,TGTGCCACCAGTGCGGGGGAGCAGTACTTC,CATSAGEQYF
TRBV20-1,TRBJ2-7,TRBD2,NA,TGCAGTGCTAATCCGGGACTAGCGAGCTCCTACGAGCAGTACTTC,CSANPGLASSYEQYF
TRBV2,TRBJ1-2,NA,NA,TGTGCCAGCAGTGAACGACAATCCCAGAGCTACACCTTC,CASSERQSQSYTF
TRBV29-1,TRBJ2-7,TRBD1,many,TGCAGCGTTGGGACAGGGCCAAACGAGCAGTACTTC,CSVGTGPNEQYF
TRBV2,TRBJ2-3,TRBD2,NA,TGTGCCAGCAGTGCCATAGCGGGAACTCGCACAGATACGCAGTATTTT,CASSAIAGTRTDTQYF
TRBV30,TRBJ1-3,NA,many,TGTGCCTCCGAGATTCGGAACACCATATATTTT,CASEIRNTIYF
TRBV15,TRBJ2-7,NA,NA,TGTGCCACCAGCGGGGGACACAACTACGAGCAGTACTTC,CATSGGHNYEQYF
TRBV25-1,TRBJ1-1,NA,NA,TGTGCCAGCAGTGACACGGCCTTAGGGATCCTGAACACTGAAGCTTTCTTT,CASSDTALGILNTEAFF
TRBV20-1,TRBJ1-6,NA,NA,TGCAGTGCTAGAGGGAACGGACAGAGGGCGAATTCACCCCTCCACTTT,CSARGNGQRANSPLHF
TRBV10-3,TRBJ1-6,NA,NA,TGTGCCATCAGTGTAAAAGGGGCCAACTCCTATAATTCACCCCTCCACTTT,CAISVKGANSYNSPLHF
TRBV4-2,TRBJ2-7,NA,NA,TGTGCCAGCAGCCACGGGGACGGATCCTACGAGCAGTACTTC,CASSHGDGSYEQYF
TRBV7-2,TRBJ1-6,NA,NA,TGTGCCAGCAGCCTTCAGGGTGATTCACCCCTCCACTTT,CASSLQGDSPLHF
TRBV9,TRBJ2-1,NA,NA,TGTGCCAGCAGCGTAGGAGGAGAGGATGAGCAGTTCTTC,CASSVGGEDEQFF
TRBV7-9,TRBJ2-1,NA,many,TGTGCCAGCAGCGAATCGGCAGGGGTCCATGAGCAGTTCTTC,CASSESAGVHEQFF
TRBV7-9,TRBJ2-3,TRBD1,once,TGTGCCAGCAGCCTGAACCTGGGACAGGGGTACACAGATACGCAGTATTTT,CASSLNLGQGYTDTQYF
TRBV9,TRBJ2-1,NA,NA,TGTGCCAGCAGCGTAGCAGCAGGGAGGACCTACAATGAGCAGTTCTTC,CASSVAAGRTYNEQFF
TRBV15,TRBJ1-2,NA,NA,TGTGCCACCAGCAGAGATTTGGCACAGGGTGGCTATGGCTACACCTTC,CATSRDLAQGGYGYTF
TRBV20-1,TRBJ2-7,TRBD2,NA,TGCAGTGCTAGGGGGGGGGAGGACGTAAGTCTATTCGAGCAGTACTTC,CSARGGEDVSLFEQYF
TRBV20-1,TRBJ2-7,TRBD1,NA,TGCAGTGCGGGACAGGGGCGAACCTACGAGCAGTACTTC,CSAGQGRTYEQYF
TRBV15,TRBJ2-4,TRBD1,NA,TGTGCCACCAGCAGAGACAGGGGGCTTTTAGACATTCAGTACTTC,CATSRDRGLLDIQYF